This TCR beta chain was captured in a study of blood T cells in healthy people across ages. For the second PCR, which ran for about 6 to 11 cycles, a sample-barcoded 5' primer and a J-beta primer mix were used. Each CDR3 protein gets one entry after TCRdb re-called the 5' RACE reads with MiXCR. The data contain approximately 730,000 distinct CDR3 sequences, 40% to 45% of them singletons. The source is a woman aged 60-75 years in good health. The sequenced sample was blood.

The CDR3 DNA sequence: TGCGCCAGCCATCTGGGGCAGGGGCGCACTGAAGCTTTCTTT. Amino acid sequence: CASHLGQGRTEAFF. The chain employs TRBV4-1 and TRBJ1-1; a weak D match, TRBD1 (6 bases). Trimming took 8 bases from V and 4 from J, leaving 17 bases between them. The CDR3 sequence is 14 residues long. From germline, CDR1 is MGHRA and CDR2 YSYEKL.